This T cell receptor beta chain was recorded in a study of T cell responses to AZD1222 COVID-19 vaccine. This CDR3 region has 18 residues. The germline V and J ends were trimmed by 2 bases and 0 bases, with 17 bases remaining between them. The germline V gene has CDR1 WNHNN and CDR2 SYGVQD (reference sequence). Assay: immunoSEQ multiplex PCR; the TCRdb copy retains only in-frame clones and omits some. The data show roughly 100,000 clones, roughly nine tenths seen once. This TCR came from an adult in good health. This specimen consisted of peripheral blood, obtained on day 0 of AZD1222 vaccination. J is TRBJ1-3 and V is TRBV10-1; D gene unclear. CDR3 loop: CASSEAPHQLFSGNTIYF. Written as DNA, the CDR3 is TGCGCCAGCAGTGAGGCTCCGCACCAATTATTCTCTGGAAACACCATATATTTT.